The 19 T cell receptor beta chains below all came from one sample that was sequenced in a study of cytomegalovirus exposure and HLA in healthy donors. It was with 60 Vbeta and 13 Jbeta primers that the PCR ran. This table comes from immunoSEQ multiplex PCR, and its TCRdb copy is limited to in-frame clones, with some not included. Among 150,000 to 160,000 clones listed, over 70% were seen once. The material sequenced was PBMCs. The receptors come from a young man in good health and CMV-seropositive.

This clone was counted between two and nine times. The V and J genes are TRBV4-1 and TRBJ1-2; D not resolved. With 2 bases removed from V and 8 bases from J, the gap between germline ends came to 12 bases. Germline V lookup: CDR1 MGHRA, CDR2 YSYEKL. The CDR3 runs to 13 residues. The CDR3 nucleotides read TGCGCCAGCAGCCAATCTTCAGGCGTCGGCTACACCTTC. Translated: CASSQSSGVGYTF.

The chain couples TRBV7-9 to TRBJ2-5; 12 nucleotides line up with TRBD2. Trimming cost V 5 bases and J 1 base; bases outside gene matches: 11. The CDR3 has 18 residues. Germline V gene lookup returns CDR1 SEHNR and CDR2 FQNEAQ (reference sequence). CDR3: CASSRLWTSGTLQETQYF. The DNA of the CDR3 is TGTGCCAGCAGCCGACTCTGGACTAGCGGGACCCTCCAAGAGACCCAGTACTTC.

This chain connects TRBV27 to TRBJ1-4; 8 nucleotides agree with TRBD1. The CDR3 sequence is 14 residues long. J lost 8 bases, V lost 3 bases, and 5 bases had no gene match. The germline V gene has CDR1 MNHEY and CDR2 SMNVEV (reference sequence). CDR3: CASSFRGRGEKLFF. Written as DNA, the CDR3 is TGTGCCAGCAGTTTCAGGGGGCGCGGGGAAAAACTGTTTTTT.

This clone was seen a single time. This chain joins TRBV7-6 and TRBJ2-2; D unresolved. The V end lost 2 bases, the J end lost 5 bases, and 12 bases lay between the germline ends. The CDR3 totals 15 residues. Germline V gene data show CDR1 as SGHVS and CDR2 as FNYEAQ. CDR3 loop: CASSLMRGGTGELFF. The DNA of the CDR3 is TGTGCCAGCAGCTTAATGAGAGGCGGAACCGGGGAGCTGTTTTTT.

V usage is TRBV6-6 and J usage is TRBJ2-7; 14 bases align to TRBD2. CDR3 length equals 15 residues. V lost 0 bases to trimming and J lost 5 bases; unmatched junction nucleotides: 0. CDR1 MNHNY and CDR2 SVGAGI come from the germline V gene (reference sequence). Here the CDR3 reads CASSYSGLAGDEQYF. DNA for the CDR3: TGTGCCAGCAGTTACTCGGGACTAGCGGGGGACGAGCAGTACTTC.

This chain joins TRBV19 and TRBJ1-1; 7 bases agree with TRBD1. CDR1 LNHDA and CDR2 SQIVND come from the germline V gene (reference sequence). This CDR3 is built from 13 residues. Trimming removed 4 bases from V and 4 bases from J; junction bases left unmatched: 3. The CDR3 region is CASSTTGSTEAFF. CDR3 nucleotide sequence: TGTGCCAGTAGTACGACAGGGTCCACTGAAGCTTTCTTT.

This clone showed up just a few times. The rearrangement links TRBV9 to TRBJ1-1; tentatively, D is TRBD1 (6 bases). The CDR3 is 12 residues long. The germline V and J ends were trimmed by 0 bases and 11 bases, with 11 bases remaining between them. Germline V gene sequence: CDR1 SGDLS, CDR2 YYNGEE. Written as DNA, the CDR3 is TGTGCCAGCAGCGTAGGGTCAGGGGAGGCTTTCTTT. The encoded protein is CASSVGSGEAFF.

This clone occurred a few times. The chain links TRBV27 to TRBJ2-7, with TRBD1 matching 7 bases. V shed 7 bases, J shed 4 bases, and the junction held 7 bases outside the gene matches. Germline loops: CDR1 MNHEY, CDR2 SMNVEV (reference sequence). The CDR3 runs 13 residues. CDR3 sequence: CASTTGVGYEQYF. CDR3 sequence (DNA): TGTGCCAGCACCACAGGGGTTGGTTACGAGCAGTACTTC.

The chain uses TRBV28 and TRBJ1-2; 7 nucleotides align to TRBD1. Germline V lookup: CDR1 MDHEN, CDR2 SYDVKM. V was clipped by 3 bases and J by 8 bases; unmatched bases: 18. CDR3 length equals 17 residues. The CDR3 nucleotides are TGTGCCAGCAGTTTCCCATTCATCGACAGGGATGGTTTCGGCTACACCTTC. This translates into CASSFPFIDRDGFGYTF.

The V and J genes are TRBV7-3 and TRBJ2-1; possible D gene TRBD2, 6 bases. Trimming took off 4 bases at V and 3 bases at J, with 10 bases between the two ends. Germline loops: CDR1 SGHTA, CDR2 FQGTGA. This CDR3 is built from 14 residues. In DNA, the CDR3 is TGTGCCAGCAGCTCGGATAGCGGCTACAATGAGCAGTTCTTC. Its translation: CASSSDSGYNEQFF.

V usage is TRBV19 and J usage is TRBJ1-5; no clear D gene. With 3 bases removed from V and 2 bases from J, the gap between germline ends came to 14 bases. The CDR3 is 16 residues long. Germline V gene data show CDR1 as LNHDA and CDR2 as SQIVND (reference sequence). CDR3 residues: CASSIGGPRGNQPQHF. CDR3 DNA: TGTGCCAGTAGTATCGGCGGGCCGCGGGGCAATCAGCCCCAGCATTTT.

Comments on this clone: The germline gene is not matched at one end of the junction; a read error may be the cause. The sample has other DNA sequences that encode this CDR3 too. The chain recombines TRBV5-1 with TRBJ2-1; weak D call: TRBD1 (8 bases). The CDR3 loop spans 14 amino acids. Germline V CDR1 and CDR2: SGHRS, YFSETQ. In DNA form, the CDR3 reads TGCGCCAGCACTAGGACAGGGACTAACAATGAGCAATTCTTC. Its translation is CASTRTGTNNEQFF. Full variable domain (remainder filled in from reference TRBV5-1 and TRBJ2-1): KAGVTQTPRYLIKTRGQQVTLSCSPISGHRSVSWYQQTPGQGLQFLFEYFSETQRNKGNFPGRFSGRQFSNSRSEMNVSTLELGDSALYLCASTRTGTNNEQFFGPGTRLTVL.

The V and J genes are TRBV19 and TRBJ2-5; D gene unclear. Germline V gives CDR1 LNHDA, CDR2 SQIVND (reference sequence). Trimming left V 7 bases short and J 1 base short, with 7 bases between. This CDR3 contains 12 residues. CDR3 sequence reads: CASTGSQETQYF. Here the CDR3 DNA reads TGTGCCAGTACTGGCAGCCAAGAGACCCAGTACTTC.

This clone was observed a single time. The chain is built from TRBV18 and TRBJ1-1; D ambiguous. The length of the CDR3 is 15 residues. V lost 3 bases and J lost 7, with 18 bases in between. Germline V gene lookup returns CDR1 KGHSH and CDR2 LQKENI. The CDR3 nucleotides read TGTGCCAGCTCACCGTCAGGTGAGATGGGGAGTGAAGCTTTCTTT. Encoded protein: CASSPSGEMGSEAFF.

The chain is built from TRBV10-3 and TRBJ2-7; 8 bases fit TRBD1. Germline CDR1 reads ENHRY; CDR2 reads SYGVKD. The V gene end was trimmed by 1 base and the J gene end by 3 bases; junction bases not matched to a gene: 11. The CDR3 contains 17 residues. The CDR3 is CAISEWRSGQGGYEQYF. The CDR3 coding sequence is TGTGCCATCAGTGAGTGGAGGTCTGGACAGGGAGGCTACGAGCAGTACTTC.

This clone was seen a few times. CDR3 sequence (DNA): TGCAGCGTTACCGGGACAGGGGATAAGACCCAGTACTTC. Translated: CSVTGTGDKTQYF. V gene TRBV29-1 combines with J gene TRBJ2-5, with 10 bases matching TRBD1. Germline values: CDR1 SQVTM, CDR2 ANQGSEA. The CDR3 length is 13 residues. V shed 5 bases and J 6 bases; nucleotides not matched to a gene: 6.

The chain couples TRBV5-1 to TRBJ2-5; 10 nucleotides line up with TRBD2. Trimming cost V 5 bases and J 1 base; bases outside gene matches: 5. The V gene's germline CDR1 is SGHRS and CDR2 YFSETQ. This CDR3 comprises 15 residues. Written as DNA, the CDR3 is TGCGCCAGCAGTTCTAGCGGGAGCGCCCAAGAGACCCAGTACTTC. Translating it yields CASSSSGSAQETQYF.

This rearrangement joins TRBV28 to TRBJ2-1; 10 bases agree with TRBD2. The V and J ends lost 5 bases and 3 bases, in that order; junction bases with no gene match: 10. This CDR3 contains 17 residues. From germline, CDR1 is MDHEN and CDR2 SYDVKM. The CDR3 reads CASSPRPGTSVYNEQFF. For the CDR3, the DNA is TGTGCCAGCAGTCCACGACCCGGGACTAGCGTCTACAATGAGCAGTTCTTC.

CDR3 DNA: TGTGCCAGCAGCTTGGCCCCGGAGACCCAGTACTTC. Translated: CASSLAPETQYF. The chain is built from TRBV5-6 and TRBJ2-5; no clear D. Per germline, CDR1 SGHDT and CDR2 YYEEEE. The CDR3 loop spans 12 amino acids. V dropped 0 bases and J dropped 5 bases, with 5 bases sitting between them.